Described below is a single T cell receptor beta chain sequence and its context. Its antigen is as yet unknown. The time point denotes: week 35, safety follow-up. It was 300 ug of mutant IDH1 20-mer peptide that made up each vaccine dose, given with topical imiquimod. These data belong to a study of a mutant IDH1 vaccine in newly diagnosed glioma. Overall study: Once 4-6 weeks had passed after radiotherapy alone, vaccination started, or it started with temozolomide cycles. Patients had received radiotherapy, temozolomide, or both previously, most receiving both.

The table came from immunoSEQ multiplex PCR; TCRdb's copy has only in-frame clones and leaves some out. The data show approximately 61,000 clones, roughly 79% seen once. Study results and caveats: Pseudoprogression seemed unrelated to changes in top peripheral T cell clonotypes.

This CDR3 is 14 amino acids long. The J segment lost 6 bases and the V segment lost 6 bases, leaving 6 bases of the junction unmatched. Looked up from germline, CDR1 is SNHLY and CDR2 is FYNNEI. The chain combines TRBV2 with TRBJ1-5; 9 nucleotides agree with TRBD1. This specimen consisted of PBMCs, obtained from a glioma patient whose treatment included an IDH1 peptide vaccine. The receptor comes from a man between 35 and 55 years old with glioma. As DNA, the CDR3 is TGTGCCAGCAGGGGGGACAGGGCCGGTCAGCCCCAGCATTTT. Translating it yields CASRGDRAGQPQHF.